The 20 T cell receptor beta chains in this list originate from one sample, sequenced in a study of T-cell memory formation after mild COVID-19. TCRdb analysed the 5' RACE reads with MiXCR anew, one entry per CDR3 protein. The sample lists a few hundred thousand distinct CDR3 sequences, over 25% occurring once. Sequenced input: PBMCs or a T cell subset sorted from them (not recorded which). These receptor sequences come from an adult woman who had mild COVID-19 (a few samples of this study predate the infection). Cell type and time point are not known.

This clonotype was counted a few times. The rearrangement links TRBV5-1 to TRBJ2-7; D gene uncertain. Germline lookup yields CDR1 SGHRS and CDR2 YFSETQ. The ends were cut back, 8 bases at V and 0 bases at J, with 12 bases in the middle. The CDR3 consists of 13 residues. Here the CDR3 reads CARESRSSYEQYF. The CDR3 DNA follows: TGCGCCAGAGAGAGCAGAAGCTCCTACGAGCAGTACTTC.

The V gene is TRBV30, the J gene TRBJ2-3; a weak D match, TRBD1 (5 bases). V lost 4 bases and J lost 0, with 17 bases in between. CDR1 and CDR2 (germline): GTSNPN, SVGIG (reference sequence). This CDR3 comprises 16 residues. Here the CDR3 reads CAWTLGLLVSTDTQYF. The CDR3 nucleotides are TGTGCCTGGACACTGGGGCTCCTAGTTAGCACAGATACGCAGTATTTT.

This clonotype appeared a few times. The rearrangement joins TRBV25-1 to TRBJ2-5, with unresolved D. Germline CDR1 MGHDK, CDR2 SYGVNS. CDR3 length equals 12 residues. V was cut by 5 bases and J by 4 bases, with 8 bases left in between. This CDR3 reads CASSYGRETQYF. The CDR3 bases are TGTGCCAGCAGTTACGGTAGAGAGACCCAGTACTTC.

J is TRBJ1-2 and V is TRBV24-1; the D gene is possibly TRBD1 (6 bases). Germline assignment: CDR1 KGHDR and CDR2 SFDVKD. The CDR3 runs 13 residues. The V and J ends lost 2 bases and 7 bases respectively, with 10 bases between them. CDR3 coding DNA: TGTGCCACCAGTGATTCGGACAGTCTTGGCTACACCTTC. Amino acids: CATSDSDSLGYTF.

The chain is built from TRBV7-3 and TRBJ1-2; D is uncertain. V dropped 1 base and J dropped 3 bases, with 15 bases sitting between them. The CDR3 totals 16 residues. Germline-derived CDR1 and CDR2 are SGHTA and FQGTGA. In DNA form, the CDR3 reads TGTGCCAGCAGCTTAAGGGCCCGGGGAGATGACTATGGCTACACCTTC. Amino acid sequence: CASSLRARGDDYGYTF.

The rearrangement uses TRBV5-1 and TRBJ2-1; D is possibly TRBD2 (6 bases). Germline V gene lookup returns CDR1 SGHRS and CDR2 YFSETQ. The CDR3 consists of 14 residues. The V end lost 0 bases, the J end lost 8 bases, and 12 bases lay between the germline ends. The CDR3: CASSLVLARDEQFF. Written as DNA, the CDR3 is TGCGCCAGCAGCTTGGTACTAGCCCGGGATGAGCAGTTCTTC. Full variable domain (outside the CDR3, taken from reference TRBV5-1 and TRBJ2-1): KAGVTQTPRYLIKTRGQQVTLSCSPISGHRSVSWYQQTPGQGLQFLFEYFSETQRNKGNFPGRFSGRQFSNSRSEMNVSTLELGDSALYLCASSLVLARDEQFFGPGTRLTVL.

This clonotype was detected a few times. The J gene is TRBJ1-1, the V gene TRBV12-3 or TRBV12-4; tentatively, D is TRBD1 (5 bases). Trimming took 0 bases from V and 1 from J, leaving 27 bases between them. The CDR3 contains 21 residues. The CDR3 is CASSLALGQEGPGTGNTEAFF. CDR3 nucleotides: TGTGCCAGCAGTTTAGCGCTCGGGCAGGAGGGCCCGGGCACAGGGAACACTGAAGCTTTCTTT.

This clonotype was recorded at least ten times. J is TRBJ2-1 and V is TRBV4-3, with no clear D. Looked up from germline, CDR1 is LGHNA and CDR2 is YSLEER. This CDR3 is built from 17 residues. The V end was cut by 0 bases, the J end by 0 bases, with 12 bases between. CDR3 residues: CASSQDASKSSYNEQFF. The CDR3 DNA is TGCGCCAGCAGCCAAGACGCCTCCAAGAGCTCCTACAATGAGCAGTTCTTC.

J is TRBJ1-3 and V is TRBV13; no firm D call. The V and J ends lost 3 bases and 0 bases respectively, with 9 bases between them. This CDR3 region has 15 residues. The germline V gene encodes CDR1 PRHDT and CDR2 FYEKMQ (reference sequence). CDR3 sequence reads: CASSFGGFSGNTIYF. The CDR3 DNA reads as TGTGCCAGCAGCTTCGGCGGTTTCTCTGGAAACACCATATATTTT.

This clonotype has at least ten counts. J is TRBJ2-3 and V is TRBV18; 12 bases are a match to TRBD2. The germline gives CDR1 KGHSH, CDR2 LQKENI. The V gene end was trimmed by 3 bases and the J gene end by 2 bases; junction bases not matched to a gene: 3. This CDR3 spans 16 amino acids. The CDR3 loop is CASSPTSGSITDTQYF. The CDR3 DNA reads TGTGCCAGCTCACCGACTAGCGGGAGTATCACAGATACGCAGTATTTT.

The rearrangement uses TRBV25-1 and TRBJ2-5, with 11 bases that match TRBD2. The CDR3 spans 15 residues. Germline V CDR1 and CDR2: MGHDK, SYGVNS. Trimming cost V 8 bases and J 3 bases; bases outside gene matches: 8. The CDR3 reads CASQASSGGKETQYF. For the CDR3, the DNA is TGTGCCAGCCAAGCATCTAGCGGGGGGAAAGAGACCCAGTACTTC.

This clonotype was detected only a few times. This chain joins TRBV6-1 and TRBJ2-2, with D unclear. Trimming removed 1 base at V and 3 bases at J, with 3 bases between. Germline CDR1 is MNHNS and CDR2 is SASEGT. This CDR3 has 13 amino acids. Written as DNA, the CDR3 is TGTGCCAGCAGTGAAGTGTACACCGGGGAGCTGTTTTTT. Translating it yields CASSEVYTGELFF.

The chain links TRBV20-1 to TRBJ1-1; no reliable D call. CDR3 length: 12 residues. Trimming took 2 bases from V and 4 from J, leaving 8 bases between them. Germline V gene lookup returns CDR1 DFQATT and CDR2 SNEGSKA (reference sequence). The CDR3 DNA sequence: TGCAGTGCTAGATGGGGTAGCACTGAAGCTTTCTTT. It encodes CSARWGSTEAFF.

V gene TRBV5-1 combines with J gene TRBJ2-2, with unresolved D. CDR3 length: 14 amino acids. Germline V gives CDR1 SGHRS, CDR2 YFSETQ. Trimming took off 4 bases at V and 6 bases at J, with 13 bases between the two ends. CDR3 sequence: CASSPRIGPGELFF. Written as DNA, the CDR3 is TGCGCCAGCAGCCCCCGCATAGGACCCGGGGAGCTGTTTTTT.

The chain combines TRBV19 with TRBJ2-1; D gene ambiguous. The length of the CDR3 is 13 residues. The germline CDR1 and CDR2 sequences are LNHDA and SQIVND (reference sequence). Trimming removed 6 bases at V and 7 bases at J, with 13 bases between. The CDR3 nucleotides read TGTGCCAGTAGAGAGGCTCTCTCTAATGAGCAGTTCTTC. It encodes CASREALSNEQFF. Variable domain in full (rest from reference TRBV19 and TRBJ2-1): DGGITQSPKYLFRKEGQNVTLSCEQNLNHDAMYWYRQDPGQGLRLIYYSQIVNDFQKGDIAEGYSVSREKKESFPLTVTSAQKNPTAFYLCASREALSNEQFFGPGTRLTVL.

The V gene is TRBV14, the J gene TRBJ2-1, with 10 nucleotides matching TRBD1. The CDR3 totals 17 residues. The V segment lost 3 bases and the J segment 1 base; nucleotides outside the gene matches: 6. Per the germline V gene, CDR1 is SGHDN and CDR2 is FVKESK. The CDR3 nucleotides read TGTGCCAGCAGCCACGAGACAGGGGGCAGGTCCTACAATGAGCAGTTCTTC. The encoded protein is CASSHETGGRSYNEQFF. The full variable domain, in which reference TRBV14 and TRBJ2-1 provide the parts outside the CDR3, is EAGVTQFPSHSVIEKGQTVTLRCDPISGHDNLYWYRRVMGKEIKFLLHFVKESKQDESGMPNNRFLAERTGGTYSTLKVQPAELEDSGVYFCASSHETGGRSYNEQFFGPGTRLTVL.

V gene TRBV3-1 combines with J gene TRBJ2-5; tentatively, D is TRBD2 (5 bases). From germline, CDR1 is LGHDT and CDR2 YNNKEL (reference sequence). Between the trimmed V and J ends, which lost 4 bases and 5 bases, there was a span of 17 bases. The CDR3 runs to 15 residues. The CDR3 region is CASSLSDPSQETQYF. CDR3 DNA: TGTGCCAGCAGCCTCTCCGACCCTAGCCAGGAGACCCAGTACTTC.

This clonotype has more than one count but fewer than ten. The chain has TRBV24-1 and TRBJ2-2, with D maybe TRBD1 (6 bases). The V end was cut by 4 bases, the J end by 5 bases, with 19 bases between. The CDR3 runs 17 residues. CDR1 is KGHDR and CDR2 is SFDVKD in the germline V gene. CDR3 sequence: CATSDHTWTVGTGELFF. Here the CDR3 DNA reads TGTGCCACCAGTGACCATACTTGGACAGTGGGGACCGGGGAGCTGTTTTTT.

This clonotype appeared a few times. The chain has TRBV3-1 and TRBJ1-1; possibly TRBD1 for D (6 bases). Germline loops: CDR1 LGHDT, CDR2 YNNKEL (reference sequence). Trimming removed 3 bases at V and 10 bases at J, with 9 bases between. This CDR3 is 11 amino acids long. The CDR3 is CASSHTDRAFF. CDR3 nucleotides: TGTGCCAGCAGCCACACGGACAGAGCTTTCTTT.

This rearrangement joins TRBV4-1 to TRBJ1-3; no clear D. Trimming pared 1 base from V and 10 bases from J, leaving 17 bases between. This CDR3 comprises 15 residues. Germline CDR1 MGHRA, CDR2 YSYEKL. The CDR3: CASSQASRASGTIYF. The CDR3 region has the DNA TGCGCCAGCAGCCAAGCCTCCCGGGCCTCAGGAACCATATATTTT.